This TCR beta chain emerged from a study of cytomegalovirus exposure and HLA in healthy donors (dated by TCRdb to about 2017). For the study in its entirety: An earlier analysis of 587 of the donors reported approximately 280 Gb of sequence data and around 120 million unique TCR beta sequences obtained from some 170 million T cells. The aim of the study was to test whether cataloging public T cell receptors could identify signatures of past pathogen exposure. Typing coverage varied by locus: roughly 620-640 donors for A, B, C, DRB1 and DQB1; around 560 for DQA1; 606 for DPA1; 450 to 480 for DPB1. Roughly 300 gigabases of sequencing data and tens of millions of unique TCR sequences were included in an early release covering about 700 HLA-typed donors. On average, roughly 250,000 unique TCR beta nucleotide sequences were sequenced per donor among 300 to 500 genotyped donors of the cohort, with approximately 18% of those sequences being non-productive. Roughly five DR-DQ haplotypes were handled as single units for association and clustering because linkage in the cohort was strong. A later analysis re-examined previously published TCR beta repertoires from more than 600 donors and added high-resolution HLA genotyping to investigate patterns of TCR occurrence. Both class I and class II loci were covered by HLA typing, at four-digit resolution. In a later genetic analysis, genome-wide SNP genotypes for about 60% of the 666 donors were used, and that subset was treated as a discovery cohort. High-throughput TCR immunosequencing, statistical association of individual TCRs with disease status, and machine learning were combined to predict cytomegalovirus infection status. In addition to the first cohort of around 670 subjects, a separate validation cohort of some 120 different subjects was used. Rather than drawing on any new phenotypic data, the later analysis identified candidate immune exposures from TCR beta sequences and the way those sequences occurred across donors. The T cell repertoires of 666 subjects were profiled by immunosequencing and related to cytomegalovirus serostatus. Of the roughly 400 genotyped donors, 70% to 90% were placed in the genetic ancestry cluster associated with self-reported Caucasian donors. An earlier analysis of some 500 of the donors used high-throughput TCR beta sequencing to judge whether each TCR beta V gene segment behaved as functional or pseudogenic. All discovery cohort repertoires had been generated on a single sequencing platform. Alongside the repertoire data, information on donor age, sex, ethnicity and CMV serostatus was compiled. What the authors observed across the whole study: The authors suggested that the approach could potentially be extended to other disease states and immunological phenotypes. The study gave a list of about 170 TCR beta chains associated with cytomegalovirus. The cohort was sequenced for TCR beta chains only, and without alpha or paired-chain data the features that could be detected were limited. Correlated functional status among segregating V segments might reflect linkage disequilibrium, but an unknown experimental factor could not be ruled out. Because counts were too low, under 20 rarely observed V segments, including chromosome 9 orphons, were left out of the earlier analysis of several hundred of the donors. In vitro tests confirmed that a few of the cytomegalovirus-associated TCR beta chains recognize cytomegalovirus antigens. Sequencing depth was assumed to be roughly uniform across donors in the presence/absence analyses, though that assumption may not hold. A cluster of highly shared sequence variants was judged likely to be a technical artifact of the sequencing pipeline. According to a later analysis, most CMV-associated TCR beta chains appeared to be HLA-restricted, and the HLA associations seemed to be driven largely by CMV exposure. Specific HLA alleles were associated with 15,000 to 20,000 TCR beta sequences at a false discovery rate of 0.05 in a later analysis. In a later analysis, HLA-associated TCR beta chains showed more clonal expansion and lower generation probabilities than non-associated chains that were equally common. Cytomegalovirus status was reported to be diagnosed by the classifier with high specificity and sensitivity in both the original and validation cohorts. Strong co-occurrence of HLA alleles, especially DR and DQ, made assigning TCR associations to individual alleles difficult. In a later genetic analysis, a missense DCLRE1C variant was associated with V-gene and J-gene trimming of TCR beta chains, and the association was replicated in an independent cohort. The 87-base-pair reads could not distinguish some IMGT-functional V segments, including TRBV6-2 and TRBV6-3, so those segments were excluded. Because HLA typing was unavailable for some donors at each locus, only the typed subset was used in association tests. CMV serostatus was the only immune exposure information available for the cohort. A further reported finding was that TCR beta sequences accurately predicted the HLA-A and HLA-B alleles for most subjects in the first cohort. In an earlier analysis of 450 to 750 of the donors, most TCR beta V segments appeared in productive rearrangements about 87% or about 30% of the time, broadly matching IMGT annotations. In a later analysis, the rate of TCR association differed among HLA loci, with DRB1 alleles having the most associated TCRs and HLA-C alleles having the fewest. According to a later analysis, parvovirus B19, influenza, CMV and Epstein-Barr virus appeared linked to several top co-occurrence clusters. Compared with the approximately 670-donor mean, donors in an Asian-associated ancestry cluster had fewer N-insertions in productive TCRs, according to a later genetic analysis. While some public TCRs were present in many individuals, most TCR sequences turned up only very rarely across donors.

Measured from the cysteine to the phenylalanine, the CDR3 is 14 residues long. The retained sequence is limited to the CDR3, 42 bases, with the frame set at the first base. The CDR1 and CDR2 encoded by the germline V gene (reference sequence) are SEHNR and FQNEAQ. Concerning this clone itself: This clone's antigen is unknown. Mismatch with germline at one junction end may stem from a read error.

The cohort was made up of 666 healthy bone marrow donors. At the time of sampling, every cohort member was nominally healthy, though immune exposures that went unrecorded were likely present. The donor was CMV seropositive and belonged to the group of 250 to 300 seropositive cohort members. A peripheral blood sample was provided by each donor, and peripheral blood mononuclear cells were used for TCR beta sequencing. Genomic DNA extraction from the blood cell samples was performed with the Qiagen DNeasy Blood Extraction Kit. Library preparation was by the immunoSEQ multiplex PCR assay. For the multiplex PCR, a mixture combining 60 forward primers for TCR Vbeta segments and 13 reverse primers for TCR Jbeta segments was used. Amplification of the CDR3 region of rearranged TCR beta genes was performed with a multiplex PCR assay on genomic DNA. The Illumina HiSeq System was used to sequence the amplified TCR beta libraries as 87-base-pair reads. Per the source publication's procedure: A later analysis tallied roughly 80 million unique TCR beta chains across the 700 or so repertoires, and about 10 million of those chains were shared by two or more donors. To remove PCR and sequencing errors, raw reads were error-corrected and collapsed into unique sequences using a nearest-neighbor algorithm that merged closely related sequences. V, D and J gene segments were assigned by aligning CDR3 sequences to IMGT reference sequences. For a sequence to be retained, a match of at least six nucleotides to both a V gene segment and a J gene segment was required. A rearrangement was called productive if the CDR3 had no stop codons and remained in frame with V and J, and every other rearrangement was called non-productive. Following IMGT convention, CDR3 was defined as the stretch from the second conserved V-encoded cysteine to the conserved J-encoded phenylalanine. The earlier analysis of a few hundred of the donors excluded sequences that lacked an unambiguous match to a single V gene segment. In an earlier analysis of several hundred of the donors, V segments were called functional above 56.7% productive rearrangements and were called segregating when the between-donor standard deviation exceeded 5%. A statistical classification framework was developed to diagnose cytomegalovirus status using the catalog of TCR beta chain sequences. In a later analysis, V and J genes were assigned by comparing TCR nucleotide sequences against IMGT/GENE-DB human TR gene sequences. Using the TCRdist pipeline, a later analysis assigned CDR3 sequences along with most-parsimonious VDJ recombination scenarios. In a later analysis, every TCR beta chain was defined by the combination of its CDR3 amino acid sequence and its V-gene family, and reads without a unique V-gene family were dropped. To address suspected cross-contamination and a sequencing artifact, a later analysis removed 550 to 750 highly shared, low-generation-probability nucleotide sequences. In a later analysis, a clonal expansion index for each public chain was calculated from normalized within-repertoire ranks of inferred template counts. A later analysis computed generation probabilities with a VDJ recombination model fitted to out-of-frame rearrangements, and checked the results against IGoR. In a later analysis, TCR-TCR, TCR-HLA and TCR-CMV co-occurrence was scored with hypergeometric tests, and a repertoire-size bias correction was applied to TCR pairs. In a later analysis, false discovery rates were estimated by permuting HLA or CMV assignments 20 times. A later analysis grouped co-occurring TCRs with DBSCAN, adding TCRdist sequence similarity when clustering within HLA-allele-positive subsets. Repertoires with fewer than 30,000 or more than 120,000 public chains, plus five repertoires with anomalous nucleotide sharing, were excluded from co-occurrence clustering. TCRdb stores this immuneACCESS table with in-frame sequences only. Part of the clones is absent; in the studies checked, under half of the shortfall reflects unresolved V genes, and no reason is known for the rest. The V and J calls and clone size were taken over from that table, and D and trimming were inferred from the DNA. Across this sample there are 100,000 to 150,000 clones, with about 83% seen only once. The ten largest clonotypes hold more than 3.5% of the sample.

The sequence was obtained from a woman aged 35 to 49 in good health and CMV-seropositive. The sample was PBMCs. The chain is made from TRBV7-9 and TRBJ2-3, with 7 junctional bases fitting TRBD2. The CDR3 corresponds to CSSTPGGGTDTQYF. Here is the DNA: TGTTCCAGCACCCCTGGGGGGGGGACAGATACGCAGTATTTT.